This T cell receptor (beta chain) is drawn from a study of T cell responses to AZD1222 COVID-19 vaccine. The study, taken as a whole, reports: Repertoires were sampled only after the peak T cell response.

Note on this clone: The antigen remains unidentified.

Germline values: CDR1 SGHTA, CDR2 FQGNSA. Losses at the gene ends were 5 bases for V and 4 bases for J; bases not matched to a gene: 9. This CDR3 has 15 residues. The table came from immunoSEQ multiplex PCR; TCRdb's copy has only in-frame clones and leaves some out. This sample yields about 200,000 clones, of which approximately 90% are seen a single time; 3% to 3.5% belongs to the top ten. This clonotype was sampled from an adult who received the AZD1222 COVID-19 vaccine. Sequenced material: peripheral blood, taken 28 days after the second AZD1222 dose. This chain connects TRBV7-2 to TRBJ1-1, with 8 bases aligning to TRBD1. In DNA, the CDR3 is TGTGCCAGCAGCCCCCGGACAGGGTGGACCACTGAAGCTTTCTTT. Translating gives CASSPRTGWTTEAFF.